This TCR beta chain is from a study of T cell changes during pregnancy in multiple sclerosis. Generated by immunoSEQ multiplex PCR, the TCRdb table keeps only in-frame clones and is missing some. The sample includes roughly 60,000 clones, 75% to 90% of them seen just once. V trimming: 11 bases; J trimming: 8 bases; junction bases outside the gene matches: 6. The germline CDR1 and CDR2 sequences are SEHNR and FQNEAQ (reference sequence). This CDR3 has 12 amino acids. Sequences were derived from CD4+ T cells from peripheral blood mononuclear cells, sampled in the first trimester of pregnancy. The origin of this receptor is a female donor with multiple sclerosis, enrolled in a pregnancy study. The chain is built from TRBV7-9 and TRBJ1-4; 9 bases match TRBD1. CDR3 nucleotide sequence: TGTGCCTGCGGGACAGGGCGAGAAAAACTGTTTTTT. It codes for CACGTGREKLFF.